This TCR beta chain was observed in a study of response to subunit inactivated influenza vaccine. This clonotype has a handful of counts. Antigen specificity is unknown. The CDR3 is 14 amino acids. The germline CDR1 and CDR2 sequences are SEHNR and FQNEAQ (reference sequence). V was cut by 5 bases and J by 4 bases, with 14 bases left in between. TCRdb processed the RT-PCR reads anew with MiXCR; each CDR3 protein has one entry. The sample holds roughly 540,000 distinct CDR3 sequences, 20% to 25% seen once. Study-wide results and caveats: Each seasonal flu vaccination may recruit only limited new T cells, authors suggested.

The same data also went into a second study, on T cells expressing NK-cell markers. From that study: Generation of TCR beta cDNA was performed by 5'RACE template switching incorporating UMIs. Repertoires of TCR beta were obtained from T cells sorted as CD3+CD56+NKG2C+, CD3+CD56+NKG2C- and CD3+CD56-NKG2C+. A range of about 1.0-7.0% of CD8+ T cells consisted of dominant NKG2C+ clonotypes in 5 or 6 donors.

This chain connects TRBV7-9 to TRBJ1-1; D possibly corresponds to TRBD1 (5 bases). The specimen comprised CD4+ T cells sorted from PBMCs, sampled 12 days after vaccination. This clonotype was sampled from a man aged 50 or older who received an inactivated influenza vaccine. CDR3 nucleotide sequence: TGTGCCAGCAGCCTCTTAAGGCAGGGCACTGAAGCTTTCTTT. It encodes CASSLLRQGTEAFF.